A selection of T cell receptor beta chains follows, all from one sample in a study of blood T cell repertoires in COVID-19. Assay used: immunoSEQ multiplex PCR; TCRdb lists only in-frame clones, some missing. Of around 26,000 clones listed, around 65% are singletons. The specimen sequenced was peripheral blood. The receptor source for this set is a man aged 55 to 70 with active or convalescent COVID-19. The CDR3 runs from the conserved cysteine through the conserved F or W. A D gene is named only where the DNA matches it firmly. A row's size may be missing; if present it is once, few, many or a size class.

TRBV9,TRBJ2-1,TRBD1,NA,TGTGCCAGCAGCGCGGCCAGCAGGGGGCGTAGGTACAATGAGCAGTTCTTC,CASSAASRGRRYNEQFF
TRBV10-3,TRBJ2-1,TRBD2,NA,TGTGCCATCAGCGGCGGGGGGGCGAACTACAATGAGCAGTTCTTC,CAISGGGANYNEQFF
TRBV15,TRBJ2-5,TRBD2,NA,TGTGCCACCAGCAGAGAAGAGAGGACTAGCGGTACAGAGACCCAGTACTTC,CATSREERTSGTETQYF
TRBV6-4,TRBJ1-5,NA,NA,TGTGCCAGCAGTGACTCCTCACCGCGACGACAGTCCCATACACGAAGCCAGCCCCAGCATTTT,CASSDSSPRRQSHTRSQPQHF
TRBV7-6,TRBJ2-3,TRBD2,NA,TGTGCCAGCAGCTTACCGCCGTACGGGACTAGCGGGCAAGTGGAAAATACGCAGTATTTT,CASSLPPYGTSGQVENTQYF
TRBV5-5,TRBJ2-4,NA,NA,TGTGCCAGCAGCCCCCGACCTTCCTTAAGGGCGGCGAGGGTTCAGTACTTC,CASSPRPSLRAARVQYF
TRBV10-1,TRBJ1-1,NA,few,TGCGCCAGCAGTGAGAATGGCGGGGGCACTGAAGCTTTCTTT,CASSENGGGTEAFF
TRBV6-1,TRBJ1-2,NA,NA,TGTGCCAGCAGTGAAGCGTTGGGGCAGAGCTATGGCTACACCTTC,CASSEALGQSYGYTF
TRBV19,TRBJ1-3,TRBD1,NA,TGTGCCAGTAGAACCGGGACAGGGGGCCTAATCTCTGGAAACACCATATATTTT,CASRTGTGGLISGNTIYF
TRBV20-1,TRBJ1-3,NA,NA,TGCAGTGCTACTGACAACTCTGGAAACACCATATATTTT,CSATDNSGNTIYF
TRBV6-2/TRBV6-3,TRBJ1-2,TRBD1,NA,TGTGCCAGCAGTAACCTACAGGGGGCTAGCTATGGCTACACCTTC,CASSNLQGASYGYTF
TRBV3-1/TRBV3-2,TRBJ1-2,NA,few,TGTGCCAGCAGCCAAGATACACAGGTCTACTATGGCTACACCTTC,CASSQDTQVYYGYTF
TRBV7-3,TRBJ2-5,NA,NA,TGTGCCAGCAGCTTAAGTTCTGGTGGGCAGACCCAGTACTTC,CASSLSSGGQTQYF
TRBV18,TRBJ1-1,NA,NA,TGTGCCAGCTCACCACAGGGGGAGAACACTGAAGCTTTCTTT,CASSPQGENTEAFF
TRBV30,TRBJ1-1,TRBD1,NA,TGTGCCGGGGGACAGGGGGGCGTCACTGAAGCTTTCTTT,CAGGQGGVTEAFF
TRBV2,TRBJ2-7,TRBD2,NA,TGTGCCAGCAGGGAGAATAGCGGGTTGATGTACGAGCAGTACTTC,CASRENSGLMYEQYF
TRBV5-1,TRBJ2-7,NA,NA,TGCGCCAGCAGCTTGGACCTCGGTTCGCGCGAGCAGTACTTC,CASSLDLGSREQYF
TRBV16,TRBJ1-1,NA,few,TGTGCCAGCAGCCAAGGCGGGCGGCCGAACACTGAAGCTTTCTTT,CASSQGGRPNTEAFF
TRBV19,TRBJ2-2,TRBD2,NA,TGTGCCAGTAGTACGTGGGCGGGGGAGAACACCGGGGAGCTGTTTTTT,CASSTWAGENTGELFF
TRBV20-1,TRBJ2-7,NA,NA,TGCAGTGCTAGGCTAGCACGCGAGCAGTACTTC,CSARLAREQYF
TRBV15,TRBJ1-3,NA,few,TGTGCCACCAGCATCTCCGGTGGAAACACCATATATTTT,CATSISGGNTIYF
TRBV6-6,TRBJ1-2,TRBD1,few,TGTGCCAGCAGTCACAGGACAGGACTAACCTATGGCTACACCTTC,CASSHRTGLTYGYTF
TRBV9,TRBJ1-2,NA,few,TGTGCCAGCAGCGTAGAGTTGAGGGCCCCGGTCTTC,CASSVELRAPVF
TRBV6-2/TRBV6-3,TRBJ1-3,NA,NA,TGTGCCAGCAGCCAGAGTGTAACCATATATTTT,CASSQSVTIYF
TRBV6-5,TRBJ1-2,NA,once,TGTGCCAGCAGTTACCGACAGAGAATCAACTATGGCTACACCTTC,CASSYRQRINYGYTF
TRBV24-1,TRBJ2-3,TRBD2,few,TGTGCCACCAGTGATTCCCTAGCGGGAGTGGGTACGCAGTATTTT,CATSDSLAGVGTQYF
TRBV19,TRBJ1-2,TRBD1,few,TGTGCCAGTAGGCTGACAGGGGACCACTATGGCTACACCTTC,CASRLTGDHYGYTF
TRBV5-1,TRBJ1-2,TRBD1,few,TGCGCCAGCAGCTTGGAGACATCGGGGACAGCGAGATTCTATGGCTACACCTTC,CASSLETSGTARFYGYTF
TRBV28,TRBJ1-1,NA,once,TGTGCCAGCAGTTCCCGGGGGACTCGCACTGAAGCTTTCTTT,CASSSRGTRTEAFF
TRBV3-1/TRBV3-2,TRBJ2-1,TRBD2,NA,TGTGCCAGCAGCCACCCCCGGGGACTAGCCTCCAGTGAGCAGTTCTTC,CASSHPRGLASSEQFF
TRBV6-5,TRBJ1-5,TRBD1,NA,TGTGCCAAACAGGGACAGGGGAATCAGCCCCAGCATTTT,CAKQGQGNQPQHF
TRBV7-3,TRBJ2-2,TRBD2,NA,TGTGCCAGCAGCTTCACTAGCGCCGGCACCGGGGAGCTGTTTTTT,CASSFTSAGTGELFF
TRBV7-2,TRBJ2-7,NA,NA,TGTGCCAGCAGCTACTCCGTCGGTAATAACTACGAGCAGTACTTC,CASSYSVGNNYEQYF
TRBV9,TRBJ2-1,TRBD2,NA,TGTGCCAGCAGCCGTCACGTGGGGCCCCAAGGGACTAGCGGGAGTTTCTACAATGAGCAGTTCTTC,CASSRHVGPQGTSGSFYNEQFF
TRBV5-1,TRBJ2-7,TRBD2,NA,TGCGCCAGCAGCCCACCGTCTAGCGGGGAGGGAACCCTCTACGAGCAGTACTTC,CASSPPSSGEGTLYEQYF
TRBV20-1,TRBJ1-2,NA,NA,TGCAGTGCTAGTTTGGGGGGAAACTATGGCTACACCTTC,CSASLGGNYGYTF
TRBV5-5,TRBJ2-7,TRBD1,NA,TGTGCCAGCAGCCATTGGACAGGGGGAAGGTACGAGCAGTACTTC,CASSHWTGGRYEQYF
TRBV11-2,TRBJ2-2,TRBD2,few,TGTGCCAGCAGCTCAAGACTAGCGGCCAACACCGGGGAGCTGTTTTTT,CASSSRLAANTGELFF
TRBV28,TRBJ1-2,NA,few,TGTGCCAGCAGCCGCCCCGACAGGTCGGCCTATGGCTACACCTTC,CASSRPDRSAYGYTF
TRBV7-9,TRBJ1-6,TRBD1,few,TGTGCCAGCAGCTCCGGGACAGGATACTCACCCCTCCACTTT,CASSSGTGYSPLHF
TRBV3-1/TRBV3-2,TRBJ2-7,NA,few,TGTGCCAGCAGCCCGGGGGTCATCTCCTCCTACGAGCAGTACTTC,CASSPGVISSYEQYF
TRBV18,TRBJ2-7,TRBD1,once,TGTGCCAGCTCACTCGGGACAGGGTCGGTGTACGAGCAGTACTTC,CASSLGTGSVYEQYF
TRBV9,TRBJ2-2,NA,NA,TGTGCCAGCAGCGTACAGGGGTCGAGCACCGGGGAGCTGTTTTTT,CASSVQGSSTGELFF